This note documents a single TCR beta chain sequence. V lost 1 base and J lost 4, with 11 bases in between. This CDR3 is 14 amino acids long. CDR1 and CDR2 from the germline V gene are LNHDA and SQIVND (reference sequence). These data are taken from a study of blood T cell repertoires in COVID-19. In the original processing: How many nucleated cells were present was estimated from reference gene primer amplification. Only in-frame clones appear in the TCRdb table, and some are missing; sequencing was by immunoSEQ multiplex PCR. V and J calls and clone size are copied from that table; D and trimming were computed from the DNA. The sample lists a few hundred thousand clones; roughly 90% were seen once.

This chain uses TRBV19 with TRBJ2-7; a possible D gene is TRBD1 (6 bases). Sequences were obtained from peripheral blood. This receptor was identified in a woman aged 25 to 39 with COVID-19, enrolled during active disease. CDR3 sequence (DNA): TGTGCCAGTAGTATAGCAGGGGTTGAGTACGAGCAGTACTTC. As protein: CASSIAGVEYEQYF.